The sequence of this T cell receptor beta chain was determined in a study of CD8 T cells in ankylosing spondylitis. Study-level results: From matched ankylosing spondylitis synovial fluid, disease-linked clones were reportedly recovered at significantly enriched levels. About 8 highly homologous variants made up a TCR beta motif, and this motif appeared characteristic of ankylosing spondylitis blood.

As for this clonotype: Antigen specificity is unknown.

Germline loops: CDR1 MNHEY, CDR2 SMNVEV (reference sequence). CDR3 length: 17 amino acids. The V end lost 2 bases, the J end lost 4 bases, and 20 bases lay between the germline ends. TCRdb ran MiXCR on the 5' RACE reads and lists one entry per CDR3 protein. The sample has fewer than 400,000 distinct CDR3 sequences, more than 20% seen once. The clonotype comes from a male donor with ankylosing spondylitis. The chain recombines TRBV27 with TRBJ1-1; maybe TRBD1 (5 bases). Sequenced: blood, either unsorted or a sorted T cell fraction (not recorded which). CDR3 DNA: TGTGCCAGCAGTTTACCCGGGGGGATGGGGCGGGTCACTGAAGCTTTCTTT. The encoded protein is CASSLPGGMGRVTEAFF.